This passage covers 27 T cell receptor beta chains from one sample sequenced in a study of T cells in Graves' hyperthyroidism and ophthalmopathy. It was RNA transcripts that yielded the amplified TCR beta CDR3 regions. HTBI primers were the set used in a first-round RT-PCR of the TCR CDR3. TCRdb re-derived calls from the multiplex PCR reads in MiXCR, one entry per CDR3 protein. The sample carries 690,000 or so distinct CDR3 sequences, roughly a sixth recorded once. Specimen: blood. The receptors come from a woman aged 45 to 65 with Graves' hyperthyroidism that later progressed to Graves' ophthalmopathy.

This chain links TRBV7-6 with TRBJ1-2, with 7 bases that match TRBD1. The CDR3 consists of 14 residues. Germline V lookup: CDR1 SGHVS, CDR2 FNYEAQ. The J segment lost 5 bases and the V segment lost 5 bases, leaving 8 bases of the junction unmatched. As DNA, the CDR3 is TGTGCCAGCAGCAGATCACAGGGGATATATGGCTACACCTTC. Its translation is CASSRSQGIYGYTF.

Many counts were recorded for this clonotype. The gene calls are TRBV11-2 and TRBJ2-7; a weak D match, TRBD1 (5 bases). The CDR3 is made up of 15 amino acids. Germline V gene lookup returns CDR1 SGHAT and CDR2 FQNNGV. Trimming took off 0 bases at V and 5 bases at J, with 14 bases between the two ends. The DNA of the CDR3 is TGTGCCAGCAGCTTAGATGACGCAGGGTTCCACGAGCAGTACTTC. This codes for CASSLDDAGFHEQYF.

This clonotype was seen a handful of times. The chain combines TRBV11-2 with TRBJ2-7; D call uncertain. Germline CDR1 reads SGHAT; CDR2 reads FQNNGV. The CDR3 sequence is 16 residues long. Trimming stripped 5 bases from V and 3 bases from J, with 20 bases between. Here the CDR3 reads CASSQITFVRSYEQYF. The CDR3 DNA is TGTGCCAGCAGCCAAATAACGTTTGTTAGGAGCTACGAGCAGTACTTC.

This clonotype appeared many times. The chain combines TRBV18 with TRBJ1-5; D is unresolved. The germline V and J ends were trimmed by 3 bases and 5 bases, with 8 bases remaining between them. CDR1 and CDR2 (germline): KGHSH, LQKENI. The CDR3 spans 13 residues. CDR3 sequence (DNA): TGTGCCAGCTCACCGGAGTACGATCAGCCCCAGCATTTT. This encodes CASSPEYDQPQHF.

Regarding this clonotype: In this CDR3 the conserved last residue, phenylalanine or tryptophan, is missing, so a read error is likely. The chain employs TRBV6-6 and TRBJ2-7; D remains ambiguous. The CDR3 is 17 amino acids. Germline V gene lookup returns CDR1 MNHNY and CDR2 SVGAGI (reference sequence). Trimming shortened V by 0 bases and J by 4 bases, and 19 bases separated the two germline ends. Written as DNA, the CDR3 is TGTGCCAGCAGTTACTCGACGCTGTACGGTGGGGTTTACGAGCAGTACTCC. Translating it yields CASSYSTLYGGVYEQYS.

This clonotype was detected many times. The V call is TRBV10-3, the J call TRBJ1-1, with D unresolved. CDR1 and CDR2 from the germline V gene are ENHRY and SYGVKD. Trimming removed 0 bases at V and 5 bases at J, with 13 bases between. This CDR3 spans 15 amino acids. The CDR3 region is CAISESREQETEAFF. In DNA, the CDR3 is TGTGCCATCAGTGAGTCGAGGGAGCAGGAAACTGAAGCTTTCTTT.

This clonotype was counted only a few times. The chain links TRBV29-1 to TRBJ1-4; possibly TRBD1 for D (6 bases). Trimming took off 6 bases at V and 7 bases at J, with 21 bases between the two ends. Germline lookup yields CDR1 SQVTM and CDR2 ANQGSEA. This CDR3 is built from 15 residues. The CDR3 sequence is CSVWGGVGAGEKLFF. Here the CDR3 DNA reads TGCAGCGTGTGGGGTGGAGTGGGGGCGGGTGAAAAACTGTTTTTT.

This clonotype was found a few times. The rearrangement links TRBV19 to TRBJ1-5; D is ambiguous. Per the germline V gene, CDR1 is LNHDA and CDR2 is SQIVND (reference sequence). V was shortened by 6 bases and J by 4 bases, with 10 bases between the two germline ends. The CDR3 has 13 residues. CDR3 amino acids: CASRNVLNQPQHF. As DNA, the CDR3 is TGTGCCAGTAGAAATGTCCTAAATCAGCCCCAGCATTTT.

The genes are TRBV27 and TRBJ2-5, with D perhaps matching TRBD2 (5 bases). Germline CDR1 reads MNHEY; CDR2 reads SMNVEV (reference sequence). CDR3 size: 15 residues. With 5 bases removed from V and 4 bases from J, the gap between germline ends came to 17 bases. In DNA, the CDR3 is TGTGCCAGCAGTGCCCGACTCTCCCGGGGAGAGACCCAGTACTTC. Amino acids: CASSARLSRGETQYF.

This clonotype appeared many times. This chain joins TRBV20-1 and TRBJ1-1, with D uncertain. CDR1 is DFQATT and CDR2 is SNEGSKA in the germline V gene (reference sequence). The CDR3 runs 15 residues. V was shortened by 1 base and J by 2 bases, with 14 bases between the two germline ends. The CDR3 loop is CSARVKGKGNTEAFF. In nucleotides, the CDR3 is TGCAGTGCTAGAGTAAAAGGAAAGGGAAACACTGAAGCTTTCTTT.

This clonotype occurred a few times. CDR3 sequence: CASSIPGWAQPQHF. CDR3 DNA: TGTGCCAGTAGTATACCAGGGTGGGCTCAGCCCCAGCATTTT. This chain connects TRBV19 to TRBJ1-5, with TRBD1 as a possible D gene (5 bases). The V and J ends lost 2 bases and 6 bases respectively, with 11 bases between them. Germline CDR1 and CDR2: LNHDA and SQIVND (reference sequence). This CDR3 has 14 amino acids.

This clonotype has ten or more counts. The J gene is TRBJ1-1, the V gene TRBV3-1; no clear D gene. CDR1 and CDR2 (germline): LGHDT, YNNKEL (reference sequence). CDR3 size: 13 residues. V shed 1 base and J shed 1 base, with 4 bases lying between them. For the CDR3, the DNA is TGTGCCAGCAGCCAAGTAGGGAACACTGAAGCTTTCTTT. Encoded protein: CASSQVGNTEAFF. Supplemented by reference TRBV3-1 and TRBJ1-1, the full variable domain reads DTAVSQTPKYLVTQMGNDKSIKCEQNLGHDTMYWYKQDSKKFLKIMFSYNNKELIINETVPNRFSPKSPDKAHLNLHINSLELGDSAVYFCASSQVGNTEAFFGQGTRLTVV.

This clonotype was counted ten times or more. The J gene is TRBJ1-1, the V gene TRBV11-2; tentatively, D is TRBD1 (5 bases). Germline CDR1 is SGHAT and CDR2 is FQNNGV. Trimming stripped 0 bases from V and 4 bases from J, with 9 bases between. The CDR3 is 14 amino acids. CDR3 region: CASSLDLDSTEAFF. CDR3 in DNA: TGTGCCAGCAGCTTAGATCTAGACAGCACTGAAGCTTTCTTT.

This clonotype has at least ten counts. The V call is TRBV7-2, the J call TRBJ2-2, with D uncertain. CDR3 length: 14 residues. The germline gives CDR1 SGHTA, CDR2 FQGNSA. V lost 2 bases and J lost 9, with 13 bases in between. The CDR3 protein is CASSLPPFPRELFF. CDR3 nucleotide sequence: TGTGCCAGCAGCTTACCCCCTTTTCCCAGGGAGCTGTTTTTT.

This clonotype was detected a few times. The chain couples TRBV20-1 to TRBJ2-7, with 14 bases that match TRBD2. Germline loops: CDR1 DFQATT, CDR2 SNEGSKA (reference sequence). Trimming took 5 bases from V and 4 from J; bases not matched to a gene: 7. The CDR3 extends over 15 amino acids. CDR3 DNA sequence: TGCAGTGCTCTCCCGGGGACTAGCGGGGGTTACGAGCAGTACTTC. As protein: CSALPGTSGGYEQYF.

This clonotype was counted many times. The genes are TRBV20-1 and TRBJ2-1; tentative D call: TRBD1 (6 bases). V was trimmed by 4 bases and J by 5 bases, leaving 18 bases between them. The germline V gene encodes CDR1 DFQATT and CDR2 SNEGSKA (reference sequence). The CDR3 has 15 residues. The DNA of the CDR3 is TGCAGTGCTAAGCCCTGGAATCAGGGGAACAATGAGCAGTTCTTC. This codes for CSAKPWNQGNNEQFF.

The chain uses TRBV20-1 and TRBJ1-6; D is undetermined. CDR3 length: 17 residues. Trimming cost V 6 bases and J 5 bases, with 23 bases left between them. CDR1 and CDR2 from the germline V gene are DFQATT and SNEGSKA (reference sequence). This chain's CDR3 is CSAPFGSGVLDNSPLHF. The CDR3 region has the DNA TGCAGTGCCCCATTTGGGAGCGGGGTTTTGGATAATTCACCCCTCCACTTT.

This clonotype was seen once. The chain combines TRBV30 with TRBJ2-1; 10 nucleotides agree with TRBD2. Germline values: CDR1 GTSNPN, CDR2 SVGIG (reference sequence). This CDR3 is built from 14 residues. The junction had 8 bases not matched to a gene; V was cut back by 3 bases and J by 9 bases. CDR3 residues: CAWSAGASGGEQFF. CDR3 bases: TGTGCCTGGAGCGCTGGGGCTAGCGGGGGTGAGCAGTTCTTC.

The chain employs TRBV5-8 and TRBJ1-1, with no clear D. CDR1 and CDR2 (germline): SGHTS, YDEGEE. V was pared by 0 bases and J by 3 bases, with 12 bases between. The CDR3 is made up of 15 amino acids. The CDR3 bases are TGTGCCAGCAGCTTGGATTTCAGCACCTACACTGAAGCTTTCTTT. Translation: CASSLDFSTYTEAFF.

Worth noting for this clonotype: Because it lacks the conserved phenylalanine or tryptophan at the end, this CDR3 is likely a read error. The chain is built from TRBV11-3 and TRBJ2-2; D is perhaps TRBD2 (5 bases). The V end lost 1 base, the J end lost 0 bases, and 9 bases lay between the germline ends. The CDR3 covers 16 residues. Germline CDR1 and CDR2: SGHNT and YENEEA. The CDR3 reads CASSLVAWANTGELFL. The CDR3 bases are TGTGCCAGCAGCTTAGTAGCGTGGGCGAACACCGGGGAGCTGTTTCTT.

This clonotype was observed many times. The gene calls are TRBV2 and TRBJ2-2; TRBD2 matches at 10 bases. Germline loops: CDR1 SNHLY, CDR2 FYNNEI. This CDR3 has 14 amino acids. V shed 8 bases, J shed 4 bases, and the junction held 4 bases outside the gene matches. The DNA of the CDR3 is TGTGCCAGCGCACTAGCGGGGCTCACCGGGGAGCTGTTTTTT. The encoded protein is CASALAGLTGELFF.

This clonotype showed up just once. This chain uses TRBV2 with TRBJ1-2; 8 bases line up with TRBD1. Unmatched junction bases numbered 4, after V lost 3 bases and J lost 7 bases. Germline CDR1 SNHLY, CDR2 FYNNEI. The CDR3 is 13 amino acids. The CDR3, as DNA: TGTGCCAGCAGTGAGGGACAGGTGTTTGGCTACACCTTC. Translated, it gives CASSEGQVFGYTF.

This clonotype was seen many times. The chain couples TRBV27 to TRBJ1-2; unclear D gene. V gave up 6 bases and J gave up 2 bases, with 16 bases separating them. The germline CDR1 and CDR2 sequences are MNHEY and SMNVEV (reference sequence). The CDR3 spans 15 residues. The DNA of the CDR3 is TGTGCCAGCAGCCTAGGGTCGGCCAGCAACTATGGCTACACCTTC. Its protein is CASSLGSASNYGYTF.

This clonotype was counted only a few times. This chain's CDR3 is CAISPGPGQGIYGYTF. The CDR3 DNA sequence: TGTGCCATCAGCCCGGGCCCGGGACAGGGAATCTATGGCTACACCTTC. V is TRBV10-3 and J is TRBJ1-2, with 9 bases matching TRBD1. CDR1 ENHRY and CDR2 SYGVKD come from the germline V gene. The length of the CDR3 is 16 residues. Trimming removed 6 bases from V and 4 bases from J; junction bases left unmatched: 12.

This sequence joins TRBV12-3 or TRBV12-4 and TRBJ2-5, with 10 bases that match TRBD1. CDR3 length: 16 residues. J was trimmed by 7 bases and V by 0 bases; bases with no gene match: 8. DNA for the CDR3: TGTGCCAGCAGTTTAGCGCGTAAGGGGACAGGGGCGACCCAGTACTTC. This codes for CASSLARKGTGATQYF.

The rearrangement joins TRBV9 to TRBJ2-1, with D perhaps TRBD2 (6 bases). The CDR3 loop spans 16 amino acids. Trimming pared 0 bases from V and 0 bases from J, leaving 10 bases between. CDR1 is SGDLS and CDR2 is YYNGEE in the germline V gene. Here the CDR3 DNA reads TGTGCCAGCAGCGTAGTAGCGCGGGGCTCCTACAATGAGCAGTTCTTC. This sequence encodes CASSVVARGSYNEQFF. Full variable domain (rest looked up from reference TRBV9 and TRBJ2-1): DSGVTQTPKHLITATGQRVTLRCSPRSGDLSVYWYQQSLDQGLQFLIQYYNGEERAKGNILERFSAQQFPDLHSELNLSSLELGDSALYFCASSVVARGSYNEQFFGPGTRLTVL.

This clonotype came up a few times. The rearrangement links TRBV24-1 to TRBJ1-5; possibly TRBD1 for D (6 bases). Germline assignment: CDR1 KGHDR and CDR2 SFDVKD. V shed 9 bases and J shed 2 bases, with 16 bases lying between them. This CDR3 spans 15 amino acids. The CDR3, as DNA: TGTGCCACCGGCGCGGGGGGGGGCGGCAATCAGCCCCAGCATTTT. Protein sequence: CATGAGGGGNQPQHF.